The sequence of this TCR beta chain was determined in a study of blood T cell repertoires in COVID-19. At the level of the study: Sites in the United States, Italy and Spain provided acute and convalescent COVID-19 samples. PBMCs, B-cell-depleted T cells, or T cells were the source of the cDNA or gDNA that made up the material.

In the original analysis: Reference gene primer amplification gave estimated nucleated cell counts. The protocol was immunoSEQ multiplex PCR, while the TCRdb copy is restricted to in-frame clones and leaves out a portion. From that table come the V and J calls and clone size; the DNA was used to work out D and trimming. The repertoire consists of over 300,000 clones, with about 90% occurring once and the leading ten covering 0.95% to 1.5%. Germline lookup yields CDR1 SQVTM and CDR2 ANQGSEA. V lost 2 bases and J lost 7; bases outside the gene matches: 2. This CDR3 spans 13 amino acids. The material sequenced was peripheral blood. The rearrangement links TRBV29-1 to TRBJ2-1, with 10 nucleotides matching TRBD1. The TCR originated in a man aged 35-49 years with acute or convalescent COVID-19. The CDR3 sequence is CSVERTGGNEQFF. The CDR3 DNA sequence: TGCAGCGTTGAACGGACAGGGGGGAATGAGCAGTTCTTC.